This TCR beta chain came from a study of neurological immune-mediated disorders. The CDR3 is 13 amino acids. V dropped 6 bases and J dropped 4 bases, with 12 bases sitting between them. Per the germline V gene, CDR1 is MNHEY and CDR2 is SVGAGI. cDNA synthesis was performed by 5'RACE with 10-nucleotide random UMIs. In every sequencing run, more than 190 million TCR-beta sequences were generated from 15-18 subjects. In TCRdb, the 5' RACE reads were re-called with MiXCR into one record per CDR3 protein. The sample yields 40,000 or so distinct CDR3 sequences, about 4.8% seen once. Study outcomes and limitations: HTLV-1-associated myelopathy had the most TCR clonal expansion, whereas multiple sclerosis had the least (lower than in healthy controls).

This clonotype occurred many times. Antigen specificity is unknown. Input was about a million sorted T cells, either CD4+ or CD8+. Sequencing was carried out using CD4+ T cells from blood. The chain is built from TRBV6-5 and TRBJ2-5; perhaps TRBD2 as D (6 bases). This clonotype was sampled from a man younger than 35 in good health. The CDR3 DNA reads TGTGCCAGCAGCCCCCCCGGGGGAGAGACCCAGTACTTC. Protein product: CASSPPGGETQYF.